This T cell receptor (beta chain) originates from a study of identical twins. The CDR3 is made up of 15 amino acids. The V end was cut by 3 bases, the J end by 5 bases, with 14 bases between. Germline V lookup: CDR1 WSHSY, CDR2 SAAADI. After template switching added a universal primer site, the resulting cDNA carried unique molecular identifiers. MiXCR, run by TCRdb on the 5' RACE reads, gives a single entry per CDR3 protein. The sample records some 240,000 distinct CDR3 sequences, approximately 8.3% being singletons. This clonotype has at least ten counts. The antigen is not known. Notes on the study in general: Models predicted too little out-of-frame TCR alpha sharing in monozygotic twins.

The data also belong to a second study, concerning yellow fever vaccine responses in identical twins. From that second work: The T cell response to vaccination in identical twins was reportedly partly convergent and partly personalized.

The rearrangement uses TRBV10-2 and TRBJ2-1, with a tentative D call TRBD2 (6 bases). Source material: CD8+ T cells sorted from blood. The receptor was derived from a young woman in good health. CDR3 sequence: CASSDLREIDNEQFF. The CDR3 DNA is TGCGCCAGCAGTGATCTCCGGGAGATTGACAATGAGCAGTTCTTC.